The 21 T cell receptor beta chains reported below all come from one sample, sequenced in a study of T cell responses to AZD1222 COVID-19 vaccine. TCRdb's table, derived via immunoSEQ multiplex PCR, lists solely in-frame clones and lacks some. The top ten clones hold around 5% of a sample with around 110,000 clones, about 90% of them seen once. The specimen comprised peripheral blood, sampled on day 0 of AZD1222 vaccination. The source is an adult in good health.

The chain combines TRBV14 with TRBJ2-7, with no clear D. The CDR3 runs to 13 residues. V dropped 1 base and J dropped 2 bases, with 6 bases sitting between them. Per germline, CDR1 SGHDN and CDR2 FVKESK. The CDR3 region has the DNA TGTGCCAGCAGCCAAGGAATCGCCTACGAGCAGTACTTC. Encoded protein: CASSQGIAYEQYF.

The chain is built from TRBV4-2 and TRBJ1-3, with D possibly TRBD1 on 5 matching bases. Per the germline V gene, CDR1 is LGHNA and CDR2 is YNFKEQ. CDR3 length: 16 amino acids. The V end was cut by 3 bases, the J end by 2 bases, with 14 bases between. The CDR3 bases are TGTGCCAGCAGCCAGACAGTACATTCCCCTGGAAACACCATATATTTT. Its translation is CASSQTVHSPGNTIYF.

The chain has TRBV14 and TRBJ1-2, with unresolved D. Trimming took off 4 bases at V and 8 bases at J, with 14 bases between the two ends. Germline CDR1 SGHDN, CDR2 FVKESK. The CDR3 length is 13 residues. CDR3 region: CASSLFPSGGYTF. Here the CDR3 DNA reads TGTGCCAGCAGCCTCTTCCCCTCTGGGGGCTACACCTTC.

The V and J genes are TRBV30 and TRBJ2-7; possible D gene TRBD1, 6 bases. The CDR3 contains 13 residues. Germline CDR1 and CDR2: GTSNPN and SVGIG (reference sequence). Trimming shortened V by 0 bases and J by 6 bases, and 12 bases separated the two germline ends. CDR3 region: CAWSVGGRGEQYF. The CDR3 DNA sequence: TGTGCCTGGAGTGTAGGCGGCAGGGGCGAGCAGTACTTC.

The V gene is TRBV19, the J gene TRBJ2-2; tentatively, D is TRBD1 (7 bases). V was pared by 7 bases and J by 2 bases, with 14 bases between. Germline V CDR1 and CDR2: LNHDA, SQIVND (reference sequence). The CDR3 consists of 15 residues. CDR3 nucleotides: TGTGCCAGTACGGGAGACAGGGTCAACACCGGGGAGCTGTTTTTT. It codes for CASTGDRVNTGELFF.

This chain links TRBV4-1 with TRBJ1-2, with D hard to call. The CDR3 contains 14 residues. CDR1 is MGHRA and CDR2 is YSYEKL in the germline V gene. The ends were cut back, 6 bases at V and 4 bases at J, with 15 bases in the middle. The CDR3 here is CASSFREVGYGYTF. CDR3 nucleotides: TGCGCCAGCAGTTTTAGGGAGGTAGGCTATGGCTACACCTTC.

The DNA of the CDR3 is TGTGCCAGCAGCTTAGGGGGGACTAGCGGGAGGCACGAGCAGTACTTC. It codes for CASSLGGTSGRHEQYF. The chain joins TRBV7-9 to TRBJ2-7; 15 nucleotides agree with TRBD2. The germline CDR1 and CDR2 sequences are SEHNR and FQNEAQ (reference sequence). V was clipped by 1 base and J by 5 bases; unmatched bases: 3. This CDR3 region has 16 residues.

The chain combines TRBV14 with TRBJ1-1; D not resolved. The CDR3 is 13 amino acids. The ends were cut back, 5 bases at V and 0 bases at J, with 7 bases in the middle. The germline V gene encodes CDR1 SGHDN and CDR2 FVKESK. The CDR3, as DNA: TGTGCCAGCAGCAACGGAATGAACACTGAAGCTTTCTTT. This gives the protein CASSNGMNTEAFF.

The chain carries TRBV9 and TRBJ1-1; the match to TRBD1 covers 8 bases. CDR3 size: 15 residues. V lost 0 bases and J lost 1; bases outside the gene matches: 2. CDR1 is SGDLS and CDR2 is YYNGEE in the germline V gene. CDR3 sequence: CASSVDGQGNTEAFF. DNA for the CDR3: TGTGCCAGCAGCGTAGACGGACAGGGGAACACTGAAGCTTTCTTT.

J is TRBJ1-3 and V is TRBV21-1. TRBV21-1 is marked as a pseudogene. This CDR3 contains 12 residues. CDR3 coding DNA: TGTGCCAGCAGCAAGGCTGGAAACACCATATATTTT. Amino acid sequence: CASSKAGNTIYF.

V usage is TRBV20-1 and J usage is TRBJ1-1; D not certain. The CDR3 is made up of 11 amino acids. The V end lost 3 bases, the J end lost 8 bases, and 10 bases lay between the germline ends. Germline lookup yields CDR1 DFQATT and CDR2 SNEGSKA (reference sequence). CDR3 protein: CSARASTEAFF. The CDR3 DNA reads TGCAGTGCTAGGGCTTCTACCGAAGCTTTCTTT.

The count of this clone is one. This chain connects TRBV10-2 to TRBJ2-7, with D hard to call. The CDR3 contains 12 residues. Between the trimmed V and J ends, which lost 6 bases and 0 bases, there was a span of 6 bases. Germline CDR1 WSHSY, CDR2 SAAADI. CDR3 region: CASRVGSYEQYF. In nucleotides, the CDR3 is TGCGCCAGCAGGGTGGGCTCCTACGAGCAGTACTTC.

The chain couples TRBV5-8 to TRBJ2-7, with D possibly TRBD2 on 7 matching bases. The CDR3 runs to 16 residues. V was trimmed by 3 bases and J by 0 bases, leaving 16 bases between them. Germline CDR1 and CDR2: SGHTS and YDEGEE. The CDR3 reads CASSSLGGLISYEQYF. For the CDR3, the DNA is TGTGCCAGCAGCTCCCTCGGGGGGCTGATCTCCTACGAGCAGTACTTC.

The chain is built from TRBV27 and TRBJ2-7; TRBD1 agrees at 9 bases. The CDR3 spans 20 residues. CDR1 MNHEY and CDR2 SMNVEV come from the germline V gene (reference sequence). V lost 2 bases to trimming and J lost 1 base; unmatched junction nucleotides: 18. In DNA form, the CDR3 reads TGTGCCAGCAGTTTACCCCGCCCGGGACAGGGAAGGACTTTGTCCTACGAGCAGTACTTC. It yields the protein CASSLPRPGQGRTLSYEQYF.

This chain joins TRBV5-4 and TRBJ2-7; the match to TRBD1 covers 10 bases. From germline, CDR1 is SGHNT and CDR2 YYREEE (reference sequence). This CDR3 is built from 15 residues. The ends lost 0 bases at V and 3 bases at J; junction bases unmatched: 3. CDR3 in amino acids: CASSLAGTGVYEQYF. Here the CDR3 DNA reads TGTGCCAGCAGCTTGGCCGGGACAGGGGTCTACGAGCAGTACTTC. The full variable domain, completed using reference TRBV5-4 and TRBJ2-7, is ETGVTQSPTHLIKTRGQQVTLRCSSQSGHNTVSWYQQALGQGPQFIFQYYREEENGRGNFPPRFSGLQFPNYSSELNVNALELDDSALYLCASSLAGTGVYEQYFGPGTRLTVT.

The rearrangement joins TRBV27 to TRBJ1-6, with a tentative D call TRBD1 (5 bases). The V and J ends lost 3 bases and 14 bases respectively, with 11 bases between them. This CDR3 region has 12 residues. The V gene's germline CDR1 is MNHEY and CDR2 SMNVEV (reference sequence). The CDR3 bases are TGTGCCAGCAGTTTCCCCAGGGAGACCCTCCACTTT. Its protein product is CASSFPRETLHF.

This sequence joins TRBV7-9 and TRBJ1-2; D not resolved. This CDR3 comprises 13 residues. Between the trimmed V and J ends, which lost 1 base and 3 bases, there was a span of 6 bases. CDR1 is SEHNR, CDR2 FQNEAQ, per germline (reference sequence). CDR3 residues: CASSLEGDYGYTF. CDR3 in DNA: TGTGCCAGCAGCTTAGAGGGCGACTATGGCTACACCTTC.

The chain combines TRBV25-1 with TRBJ1-6; TRBD1 is a possible D gene (6 bases). Germline V gene lookup returns CDR1 MGHDK and CDR2 SYGVNS. This CDR3 contains 14 residues. Trimming removed 7 bases at V and 6 bases at J, with 13 bases between. The CDR3 reads CASTRGQFNSPLHF. In nucleotides, the CDR3 is TGTGCCAGCACTAGAGGACAGTTTAATTCACCCCTCCACTTT.

The chain couples TRBV23-1 to TRBJ1-6; TRBD1 is a possible D gene (6 bases). TRBV23-1 falls under the ORF class, with uncertain function. This CDR3 contains 15 residues. V was shortened by 4 bases and J by 7 bases, with 14 bases between the two germline ends. CDR3 coding DNA: TGCGCCAGCAGTCGGGGGCAAGTACACAATTCACCCCTCCACTTT. It translates to CASSRGQVHNSPLHF.

In regard to this clone: At one end the junction does not follow the germline gene, possibly because of a read error. Additional DNA sequences in this sample encode the identical CDR3. The chain recombines TRBV10-3 with TRBJ2-3, with 9 bases that match TRBD2. Germline lookup yields CDR1 ENHRY and CDR2 SYGVKD. CDR3 size: 17 residues. In DNA form, the CDR3 reads TGTGCTATCAGTGGCGCGACTAGCGGAGCTCTTACAGATACGCAGTATTTT. Its protein product is CAISGATSGALTDTQYF.

This clone was observed a few times. The chain recombines TRBV5-1 with TRBJ2-5; either TRBD1 or TRBD2 may fit D (6 bases each). With 4 bases removed from V and 2 bases from J, the gap between germline ends came to 15 bases. There are 15 residues in the CDR3. CDR1 and CDR2 (germline): SGHRS, YFSETQ. The CDR3 nucleotides are TGCGCCAGCAGCCCGGGGGCTGGGCAGCAAGAGACCCAGTACTTC. Translating it yields CASSPGAGQQETQYF.